This TCR beta chain was sequenced for a study of CD8+ T cells in alopecia areata. Study overall: Tofacitinib was taken orally by treated patients, and the dose was 5 to 10 mg twice daily.

Once RNA had been extracted, it was reverse transcribed into cDNA to act as the sequencing template. The method was immunoSEQ multiplex PCR; TCRdb's version includes in-frame clones alone and lacks a portion of them. The repertoire holds roughly 200,000 clones, with approximately 47% as singletons. The germline V gene has CDR1 MNHEY and CDR2 SMNVEV (reference sequence). V was clipped by 5 bases and J by 3 bases; unmatched bases: 1. CDR3 length: 14 residues. The treatment: oral pan-JAK inhibitor, 5-10 mg twice daily. Lesional scalp tissue (obtained by punch biopsy) and peripheral blood were collected from alopecia areata patients.

V and J are TRBV27 and TRBJ2-3; 11 bases are shared with TRBD1. Specimen: CD4+ T cells sorted from blood, collected between weeks 36 and 40, from a patient treated with tofacitinib. The receptor was derived from a human donor with alopecia areata. The CDR3 spells CASSRDRGTDTQYF. In DNA form, the CDR3 reads TGTGCCAGCAGTAGGGACAGGGGGACAGATACGCAGTATTTT.